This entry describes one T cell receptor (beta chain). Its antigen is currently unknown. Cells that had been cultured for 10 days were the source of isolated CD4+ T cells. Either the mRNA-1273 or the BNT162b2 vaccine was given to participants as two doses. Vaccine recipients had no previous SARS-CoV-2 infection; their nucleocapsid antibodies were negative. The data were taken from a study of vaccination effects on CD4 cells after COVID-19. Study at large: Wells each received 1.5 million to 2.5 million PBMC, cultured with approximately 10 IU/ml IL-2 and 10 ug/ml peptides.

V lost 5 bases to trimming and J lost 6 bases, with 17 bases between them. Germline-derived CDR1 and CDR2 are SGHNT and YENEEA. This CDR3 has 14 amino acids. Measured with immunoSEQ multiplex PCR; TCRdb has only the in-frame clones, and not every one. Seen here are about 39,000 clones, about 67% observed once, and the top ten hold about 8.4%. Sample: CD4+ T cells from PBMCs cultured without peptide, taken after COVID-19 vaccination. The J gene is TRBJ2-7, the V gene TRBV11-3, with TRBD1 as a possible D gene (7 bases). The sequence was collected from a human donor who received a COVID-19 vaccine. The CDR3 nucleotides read TGTGCCAGCAGCCCAGGGGGGAATCGGGGCGAGCAGTACTTC. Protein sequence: CASSPGGNRGEQYF.